These T cell receptor beta chains were read from a single sample in a study of T-cell reconstitution after alpha-beta-depleted transplantation in children. Using its own MiXCR run on the PCR reads, TCRdb lists one record per CDR3 protein. There are more than 40,000 distinct CDR3 sequences in the sample; around 9.2% occur only once, and 25% to 30% lies in the top ten. Sequenced material: PBMCs, mostly from graft donor cells, taken 60 days after TCRalphabeta/CD19-depleted stem cell transplant. The source of these receptors is a male patient aged 2 to 10 who had a stem cell transplant for chronic granulomatous disease, so the T cells may come from the graft donor. Each CDR3 is given with its conserved first and last residue. The D gene is left open where the match is weak. For some rows the clone size is stated as once, few or many, or as a class when expanded; others skip it.

cdr3_nt cdr3_aa d_call clone_size j_call v_call cdr3_length
TGTGCCAGCAGCAGGACTAGCGGGAACGAGCAGTTCTTC CASSRTSGNEQFF TRBD2 many TRBJ2-1 TRBV5-4 13
TGTGCCTGGAGCCCGACGGGGAGACCACCTGGAAACACCATATATTTT CAWSPTGRPPGNTIYF - - TRBJ1-3 TRBV30 16
TGTGCCAGCAGCCCCCCCACCGGGGAGCTGTTTTTT CASSPPTGELFF - many TRBJ2-2 TRBV3-1 12
TGTGCCAGCAGTTTATTGGGGGGAGGTGGCTACACCTTC CASSLLGGGGYTF - - TRBJ1-2 TRBV27 13
TGTGCCAGCAGCCCAGGGGTGTCCTACGAGCAGTACTTC CASSPGVSYEQYF - - TRBJ2-7 TRBV27 13
TGTGCCAGCAGTCGGCAGGGCAGGGGGTTTGGATTGGGGAGCACAGATACGCAGTATTTT CASSRQGRGFGLGSTDTQYF TRBD1 many TRBJ2-3 TRBV4-2 20
TGCGCCAGCAACCTAGGACTACTTGACAATGAGCAGTTCTTC CASNLGLLDNEQFF - many TRBJ2-1 TRBV5-1 14
TGTGCCAGCAGCCCCTGGGCGCCTGGAAACACCATATATTTT CASSPWAPGNTIYF - many TRBJ1-3 TRBV3-1 14
TGTGCCAGCAGCCAAGGGACAGTCGATACGCAGTATTTT CASSQGTVDTQYF TRBD1 - TRBJ2-3 TRBV9 13
TGTGCCAGCAGCGGCCTCTTGACAGGCAAAGGGGCTGAAGCTTTCTTT CASSGLLTGKGAEAFF - many TRBJ1-1 TRBV9 16
TGTGCCAGCAGCCAAATGACGAAAGGGGCTTACGAGCAGTACTTC CASSQMTKGAYEQYF - many TRBJ2-7 TRBV14 15